Reported below is one T cell receptor beta chain. These data originate in a study of blood T cell repertoires in COVID-19. The overall study: Acute and convalescent COVID-19 samples came from the United States, Italy and Spain.

The CDR3 is 16 residues long. Trimming shortened V by 1 base and J by 8 bases, and 16 bases separated the two germline ends. The V gene's germline CDR1 is SGHNT and CDR2 YYREEE (reference sequence). Original methodology: It was from reference gene primer amplification that nucleated cell counts were estimated. TCRdb's table, derived via immunoSEQ multiplex PCR, lists solely in-frame clones and lacks some. V, J and clone size are taken as reported in that table, and D and trimming were inferred from the DNA itself. The data contain about 150,000 clones, 81% of them singletons. The rearrangement links TRBV5-4 to TRBJ1-6; the D gene is possibly TRBD1 (6 bases). The TCR sequence derives from a woman aged 60-70 years with active or convalescent COVID-19. Sequencing input: peripheral blood. The CDR3 coding sequence is TGTGCCAGCAGCTTGACAGGGCCTGAGGTACATTCACCCCTCCACTTT. Protein sequence: CASSLTGPEVHSPLHF. The variable domain in full, with the rest retrieved from reference TRBV5-4 and TRBJ1-6, is ETGVTQSPTHLIKTRGQQVTLRCSSQSGHNTVSWYQQALGQGPQFIFQYYREEENGRGNFPPRFSGLQFPNYSSELNVNALELDDSALYLCASSLTGPEVHSPLHFGNGTRLTVT.